The 24 T cell receptor beta chains listed next were all sequenced from one sample in a study of blood T cell repertoires in COVID-19. Profiled with immunoSEQ multiplex PCR; TCRdb holds only in-frame clones, not every one. Among some 60,000 clones, around 81% were seen once, and the ten largest hold approximately 3.5%. Sequencing used peripheral blood. These receptors all stem from a woman of 80 years or more with acute or convalescent COVID-19.

The chain employs TRBV5-1 and TRBJ1-2; perhaps TRBD1 as D (6 bases). There are 15 residues in the CDR3. Trimming took off 4 bases at V and 7 bases at J, with 20 bases between the two ends. Germline-derived CDR1 and CDR2 are SGHRS and YFSETQ. In DNA, the CDR3 is TGCGCCAGCAGCCTACCGACAGGATCGACGGGTGGCTACACCTTC. It codes for CASSLPTGSTGGYTF.

This clone was found a few times. V usage is TRBV13 and J usage is TRBJ1-3; D is possibly TRBD1 (6 bases). This CDR3 is 14 amino acids long. Trimming took 4 bases from V and 2 from J, leaving 9 bases between them. The V gene's germline CDR1 is PRHDT and CDR2 FYEKMQ (reference sequence). The CDR3 DNA reads as TGTGCCAGCAGCTCCCGACAGGCTGGAAACACCATATATTTT. Encoded protein: CASSSRQAGNTIYF.

This clone came up once. The chain couples TRBV10-1 to TRBJ2-5, with TRBD2 identical over 14 bases. The V gene's germline CDR1 is WNHNN and CDR2 SYGVQD (reference sequence). The CDR3 consists of 16 residues. The ends lost 6 bases at V and 4 bases at J; junction bases unmatched: 7. The CDR3, as DNA: TGCGCCAGCAGCCCCGGACTAGCGGGGGGTTTAGAGACCCAGTACTTC. It encodes CASSPGLAGGLETQYF.

The chain joins TRBV30 to TRBJ1-5, with TRBD1 matching 8 bases. CDR1 and CDR2 from the germline V gene are GTSNPN and SVGIG (reference sequence). Trimming at V came to 5 bases and at J to 6 bases, leaving 9 bases not matched to a gene. The CDR3 is 14 amino acids. The CDR3 DNA reads as TGTGCCTGGTCGACATGGACAGGGCGTCAGCCCCAGCATTTT. This encodes CAWSTWTGRQPQHF.

This CDR3 is CASSLEVPRERQYF. The CDR3 DNA follows: TGTGCCAGCAGCTTAGAAGTGCCTCGTGAGCGGCAGTACTTC. The rearrangement uses TRBV11-2 and TRBJ2-7; D call uncertain. V gave up 0 bases and J gave up 9 bases, with 15 bases separating them. The CDR3 runs to 14 residues. CDR1 and CDR2 (germline): SGHAT, FQNNGV.

The CDR3 sequence: CASSPNPGQGVYGYTF. The CDR3 DNA sequence: TGTGCCAGCAGTCCAAACCCGGGACAGGGGGTCTATGGCTACACCTTC. The rearrangement uses TRBV25-1 and TRBJ1-2, with 11 bases matching TRBD1. Germline values: CDR1 MGHDK, CDR2 SYGVNS. CDR3 length: 16 residues. With V trimmed by 5 bases and J by 4 bases, 9 bases remained unmatched.

The J gene is TRBJ1-2, the V gene TRBV4-1; 7 bases agree with TRBD1. Germline V gene lookup returns CDR1 MGHRA and CDR2 YSYEKL. The V segment lost 3 bases and the J segment 5 bases; nucleotides outside the gene matches: 9. There are 15 residues in the CDR3. The CDR3 region is CASSHTDRERYGYTF. As DNA, the CDR3 is TGCGCCAGCAGCCATACAGACAGGGAGAGGTATGGCTACACCTTC.

The V and J genes are TRBV10-1 and TRBJ1-2; perhaps TRBD1 as D (5 bases). Trimming took 4 bases from V and 3 from J, leaving 21 bases between them. The CDR3 has 17 residues. Germline V lookup: CDR1 WNHNN, CDR2 SYGVQD (reference sequence). The CDR3 reads CASSVRSREVADYGYTF. CDR3 in DNA: TGCGCCAGCAGTGTAAGGTCCAGGGAGGTCGCAGACTATGGCTACACCTTC.

This clone was recorded a few times. The gene calls are TRBV6-2 or TRBV6-3 and TRBJ2-3; 8 bases align to TRBD2. Unmatched junction bases numbered 11, after V lost 5 bases and J lost 4 bases. Germline V lookup: CDR1 MNHEY, CDR2 SVGEGT. This CDR3 comprises 16 residues. The DNA of the CDR3 is TGTGCCAGCAGTCTACCCGGGCGGGAGGCCGCAGATACGCAGTATTTT. Its translation: CASSLPGREAADTQYF.

In its sample, this clone was seen once. The V gene is TRBV15, the J gene TRBJ2-3, with D possibly being TRBD2 (6 bases). Looked up from germline, CDR1 is LNHNV and CDR2 is YYDKDF (reference sequence). Trimming stripped 8 bases from V and 1 base from J, with 10 bases between. CDR3 length equals 13 residues. The CDR3 sequence is CATPSECTDTQYF. In DNA form, the CDR3 reads TGTGCCACCCCTAGCGAGTGCACAGATACGCAGTATTTT. Combining the CDR3 with reference TRBV15 and TRBJ2-3 gives the whole variable domain DAMVIQNPRYQVTQFGKPVTLSCSQTLNHNVMYWYQQKSSQAPKLLFHYYDKDFNNEADTPDNFQSRRPNTSFCFLDIRSPGLGDTAMYLCATPSECTDTQYFGPGTRLTVL.

The J gene is TRBJ2-2, the V gene TRBV11-3, with 9 bases aligning to TRBD1. The CDR3 loop spans 17 amino acids. With 4 bases clipped from V and 0 bases from J, the junction kept 6 bases outside the gene matches. Per germline, CDR1 SGHNT and CDR2 YENEEA. The CDR3 protein is CASSSGQGSPNTGELFF. The DNA for the CDR3 is TGTGCCAGCAGCTCGGGACAGGGTTCCCCGAACACCGGGGAGCTGTTTTTT.

The genes are TRBV24-1 and TRBJ2-7; 7 nucleotides line up with TRBD2. V gave up 4 bases and J gave up 6 bases; unmatched junction bases: 11. The CDR3 contains 15 residues. In germline, CDR1 is KGHDR, CDR2 SFDVKD. The CDR3 DNA reads as TGTGCCACCAGTGAACCCGGGACTACCCGCGGCGAGCAGTACTTC. Residues: CATSEPGTTRGEQYF.

The count of this clone is one. This chain links TRBV5-6 with TRBJ1-2, with 7 bases lining up with TRBD1. Losses at the gene ends were 5 bases for V and 4 bases for J; bases not matched to a gene: 8. This CDR3 is built from 14 residues. Germline CDR1 reads SGHDT; CDR2 reads YYEEEE. The CDR3 loop is CASRPGQVRYGYTF. The CDR3 DNA reads TGTGCCAGCAGACCCGGACAGGTTCGCTATGGCTACACCTTC.

The V call is TRBV19, the J call TRBJ2-1, with 10 bases fitting TRBD2. J was trimmed by 0 bases and V by 3 bases; bases with no gene match: 5. Germline V gives CDR1 LNHDA, CDR2 SQIVND (reference sequence). The CDR3 is made up of 17 amino acids. DNA for the CDR3: TGTGCCAGTAGTATCAGGCTAGCGGGAGACTCCTACAATGAGCAGTTCTTC. Its translation: CASSIRLAGDSYNEQFF.

With regard to this clone: This sample also contains other DNA sequences that code for the same CDR3. The chain combines TRBV3-1 (or the pseudogene TRBV3-2) with TRBJ1-5; D is unclear. The V and J ends lost 3 bases and 7 bases respectively, with 7 bases between them. Per the germline V gene, CDR1 is LGHDT and CDR2 is YNNKEL (reference sequence). The CDR3 runs to 12 residues. In nucleotides, the CDR3 is TGTGCCAGCAGCCAGGGAGGGCAGCCCCAGCATTTT. This gives the protein CASSQGGQPQHF.

This rearrangement joins TRBV5-1 to TRBJ2-1; 10 nucleotides align to TRBD2. The CDR3 length is 16 residues. V was pared by 3 bases and J by 4 bases, with 7 bases of the junction left unmatched. CDR1 is SGHRS, CDR2 YFSETQ, per germline. The CDR3, as DNA: TGCGCCAGCAGCTGGGAGCGGGGGGGCGTATACAATGAGCAGTTCTTC. The encoded protein is CASSWERGGVYNEQFF.

The chain joins TRBV7-9 to TRBJ2-7, with 7 bases lining up with TRBD1. The trim removed 6 bases at V and 2 bases at J, leaving 7 bases unmatched. This CDR3 contains 14 residues. CDR1 and CDR2 from the germline V gene are SEHNR and FQNEAQ (reference sequence). The CDR3 DNA reads as TGTGCCAGCAGGTCCGGACAGGCTCCCTACGAGCAGTACTTC. Translating it yields CASRSGQAPYEQYF. Full variable domain (outside the CDR3, taken from reference TRBV7-9 and TRBJ2-7): DTGVSQNPRHKITKRGQNVTFRCDPISEHNRLYWYRQTLGQGPEFLTYFQNEAQLEKSRLLSDRFSAERPKGSFSTLEIQRTEQGDSAMYLCASRSGQAPYEQYFGPGTRLTVT.

The chain couples TRBV6-5 to TRBJ2-2, with TRBD1 matching 10 bases. After removal of 6 bases from V and 4 bases from J, the junction contained 2 bases not matched to a gene. The CDR3 is 14 residues long. Germline values: CDR1 MNHEY, CDR2 SVGAGI. The CDR3 coding sequence is TGTGCCAGCAGCCGGACAGGGGGCACCGGGGAGCTGTTTTTT. Residues: CASSRTGGTGELFF.

This chain joins TRBV25-1 and TRBJ1-1; 9 positions match TRBD1. Germline-derived CDR1 and CDR2 are MGHDK and SYGVNS. The junction had 3 bases not matched to a gene; V was cut back by 6 bases and J by 1 base. There are 14 residues in the CDR3. The CDR3 DNA follows: TGTGCCAGCAGGGGGACAGGGAGGAACACTGAAGCTTTCTTT. Amino acids: CASRGTGRNTEAFF.

The chain recombines TRBV27 with TRBJ2-7, with TRBD2 matching 16 bases. Unmatched junction bases numbered 10, after V lost 8 bases and J lost 3 bases. Germline values: CDR1 MNHEY, CDR2 SMNVEV (reference sequence). The CDR3 loop spans 17 amino acids. The CDR3 sequence: CASSGTSGRENYYEQYF. CDR3 DNA sequence: TGTGCCAGCTCCGGGACTAGCGGGAGGGAGAACTACTACGAGCAGTACTTC.

The chain uses TRBV7-3 and TRBJ2-3, with 11 bases aligning to TRBD2. With V trimmed by 5 bases and J by 1 base, 5 bases remained unmatched. There are 16 residues in the CDR3. From germline, CDR1 is SGHTA and CDR2 FQGTGA. CDR3: CASSHTSGGRTDTQYF. The CDR3 DNA sequence: TGTGCCAGCAGCCATACTAGCGGGGGACGCACAGATACGCAGTATTTT.

This chain uses TRBV27 with TRBJ1-5; TRBD1 agrees at 9 bases. Germline CDR1 reads MNHEY; CDR2 reads SMNVEV (reference sequence). CDR3 length equals 13 residues. The ends lost 5 bases at V and 7 bases at J; junction bases unmatched: 3. CDR3 residues: CASSNDRGQPQHF. The CDR3 DNA reads as TGTGCCAGCAGTAACGACAGGGGGCAGCCCCAGCATTTT.

The chain combines TRBV4-3 with TRBJ1-2; D unclear. V was trimmed by 3 bases and J by 5 bases, leaving 10 bases between them. CDR1 and CDR2 from the germline V gene are LGHNA and YSLEER. The CDR3 consists of 13 residues. The CDR3 region is CASSQARSYGYTF. For the CDR3, the DNA is TGCGCCAGCAGCCAGGCTAGGAGTTATGGCTACACCTTC.

This clone was seen just once. The CDR3 reads CASSLGLANTDTQYF. The CDR3 DNA reads as TGTGCCAGCAGCTTAGGGCTAGCCAACACAGATACGCAGTATTTT. The rearrangement uses TRBV7-7 and TRBJ2-3, with a weak D call TRBD2 (5 bases). The CDR3 sequence is 15 residues long. Trimming removed 1 base at V and 2 bases at J, with 10 bases between. Per germline, CDR1 SSHAT and CDR2 FNYEAQ (reference sequence). The full variable domain, with the rest looked up from reference TRBV7-7 and TRBJ2-3, is GAGVSQSPRYKVTKRGQDVTLRCDPISSHATLYWYQQALGQGPEFLTYFNYEAQPDKSGLPSDRFSAERPEGSISTLTIQRTEQRDSAMYRCASSLGLANTDTQYFGPGTRLTVL.